The source of this T cell receptor beta chain is a study of cytomegalovirus exposure and HLA in healthy donors. About the study: The approximately 120 validation repertoires, a later analysis reported, used the same platform as the 666 first-cohort repertoires. Study-wide findings and caveats: Within the 100 to 150 validation repertoires, first-cohort TCR clusters tended to co-occur, according to a later analysis.

In regard to this clone: Its antigen is currently unknown.

Repertoires were generated with immunoSEQ multiplex PCR, while TCRdb's copy carries only in-frame clones and drops some. The table includes 110,000 to 150,000 clones, about 94% detected once. V was trimmed by 7 bases and J by 0 bases, leaving 16 bases between them. Germline V lookup: CDR1 MNHEY, CDR2 SMNVEV (reference sequence). This CDR3 region has 16 residues. The donors were part of the roughly 110-subject validation cohort, which stood apart from the roughly 700-subject first cohort. The chain joins TRBV27 to TRBJ1-5; TRBD1 might be the D (5 bases). The receptor was derived from a man younger than 30 in good health and CMV-seropositive. Sequencing was performed on PBMCs. For the CDR3, the DNA is TGTGCCAGCAAGTACAAGGGACTGAATAGCAATCAGCCCCAGCATTTT. Translation: CASKYKGLNSNQPQHF.